The table lists the clone carrying this TCR beta chain with a few counts. Its antigen is not identified. The data derive from a study of molecular identifiers for immune sequencing clone quantification. General study points: Effector cells had over 98% of their molecules in clones above 20 RNA copies, while naive cells had under 1%.

The sorting of naive CD8 T cells used the CD8+CD4-CCR7+CD45RA+ phenotype. It was with previously described methods and listed TCR primers that bulk TCR libraries were made. TCRdb re-called the PCR reads with MiXCR, one entry per CDR3 protein. This table has 85,000 to 130,000 distinct CDR3 sequences, 36% appearing once. The CDR3 spans 15 residues. CDR1 and CDR2 from the germline V gene are MNHEY and SMNVEV (reference sequence). With V trimmed by 5 bases and J by 3 bases, 7 bases remained unmatched. The J gene is TRBJ2-7, the V gene TRBV27; 10 bases match TRBD1. The specimen was naive CD8+ T cells from blood, with Jurkat cell RNA spiked in. The subset is: FACS-sorted CD8+CD4-CCR7+CD45RA+ naive T cells. The clonotype was recovered from a human donor in good health. Some libraries in this study had Jurkat cell RNA spiked in. CDR3 sequence reads: CASSPAGTGDYEQYF. CDR3 nucleotide sequence: TGTGCCAGCAGTCCAGCCGGGACAGGGGACTACGAGCAGTACTTC.